The 8 T cell receptor beta chains below were found in one sample sequenced in a study of cytomegalovirus exposure and HLA in healthy donors. The primer mix had 60 Vbeta and 13 Jbeta primers. TCRdb's table, derived via immunoSEQ multiplex PCR, lists solely in-frame clones and lacks some. This sample has about 140,000 clones, with 80% to 85% found just once. Sequencing was carried out using PBMCs. Every receptor here comes from a male donor in good health and CMV-seronegative.

The chain recombines TRBV13 with TRBJ1-2; a weak D match, TRBD1 (5 bases). The CDR3 runs to 14 residues. V was pared by 10 bases and J by 5 bases, with 20 bases between. Germline V gene data show CDR1 as PRHDT and CDR2 as FYEKMQ (reference sequence). The CDR3 sequence is CATWRGGEMYGYTF. CDR3 bases: TGTGCCACCTGGCGGGGCGGGGAGATGTATGGCTACACCTTC.

The J gene is TRBJ2-6, the V gene TRBV19; 8 nucleotides align to TRBD1. Germline values: CDR1 LNHDA, CDR2 SQIVND (reference sequence). The V segment lost 4 bases and the J segment 2 bases; nucleotides outside the gene matches: 7. The CDR3 consists of 17 residues. The DNA for the CDR3 is TGTGCCAGTAGTAGAGGACAGGGATTTGCTGGGGCCAACGTCCTGACTTTC. This encodes CASSRGQGFAGANVLTF.

This rearrangement joins TRBV25-1 to TRBJ2-5; TRBD2 is a possible D gene (6 bases). Trimming stripped 2 bases from V and 7 bases from J, with 17 bases between. Looked up from germline, CDR1 is MGHDK and CDR2 is SYGVNS. CDR3 length: 15 amino acids. Here the CDR3 DNA reads TGTGCCAGCAGTGAAGTCGGGGGATTCATTGGGACCCAGTACTTC. Amino acids: CASSEVGGFIGTQYF.

This clone was detected a few times. The genes are TRBV11-2 and TRBJ2-5, with D possibly matching TRBD1 (5 bases). CDR3 size: 15 residues. In germline, CDR1 is SGHAT, CDR2 FQNNGV. V lost 1 base, J lost 5 bases, and 14 bases lay in between. DNA of the CDR3: TGTGCCAGCAGCTTAGCAGGGCAGGGCTATGAGACCCAGTACTTC. This translates into CASSLAGQGYETQYF.

The chain uses TRBV5-6 and TRBJ2-5; D possibly corresponds to TRBD2 (6 bases). Germline lookup yields CDR1 SGHDT and CDR2 YYEEEE. This CDR3 is 13 amino acids long. V was clipped by 6 bases and J by 1 base, with 10 bases between them. CDR3 sequence reads: CASIFGGQETQYF. The CDR3 DNA reads as TGTGCCAGCATCTTCGGGGGCCAAGAGACCCAGTACTTC.

The chain uses TRBV15 and TRBJ2-5; 7 bases line up with TRBD1. V lost 1 base, J lost 0 bases, and 14 bases stayed unmatched. Germline V gene lookup returns CDR1 LNHNV and CDR2 YYDKDF (reference sequence). The CDR3 is 19 amino acids. DNA for the CDR3: TGTGCCACCAGCAGAGCCGAGGGCCCGACAGGGACGTACCAAGAGACCCAGTACTTC. Translation gives CATSRAEGPTGTYQETQYF.

The chain recombines TRBV11-1 with TRBJ2-7, with D possibly matching TRBD2 (5 bases). The germline gives CDR1 SGHAT, CDR2 FQDESV (reference sequence). The CDR3 is made up of 15 amino acids. V was shortened by 0 bases and J by 0 bases, with 9 bases between the two germline ends. The CDR3 nucleotides read TGTGCCAGCAGCTTAGCGCGAGACTACTCCTACGAGCAGTACTTC. Its translation: CASSLARDYSYEQYF.

The chain has TRBV13 and TRBJ2-1; TRBD2 might be the D (5 bases). Germline CDR1 PRHDT, CDR2 FYEKMQ (reference sequence). Trimming shortened V by 4 bases and J by 4 bases, and 8 bases separated the two germline ends. The CDR3 totals 13 residues. The CDR3 DNA reads TGTGCCAGCAGCTCCGGGATTTACAATGAGCAGTTCTTC. Protein: CASSSGIYNEQFF.